These 21 T cell receptor beta chains share one sample of origin, sequenced in a study of T-cell memory formation after mild COVID-19. Each CDR3 protein gets one entry after TCRdb re-called the 5' RACE reads with MiXCR. Found here are about 270,000 distinct CDR3 sequences, approximately 15% of them singletons; the top ten hold under 25%. The sequenced sample consisted of PBMCs or a T cell subset sorted from them (not recorded which). All receptors come from a man aged 18 to 29 who had mild COVID-19 (a few samples of this study predate the infection). Cell type and time point are not known.

In this sample, this clonotype turned up a few times. V and J are TRBV4-2 and TRBJ1-2, with no clear D. This CDR3 has 16 residues. With 2 bases removed from V and 2 bases from J, the gap between germline ends came to 15 bases. Per germline, CDR1 LGHNA and CDR2 YNFKEQ. CDR3 sequence (DNA): TGTGCCAGCAGCCAACTATCCGGGAGCCTAAACTATGGCTACACCTTC. Translated, it gives CASSQLSGSLNYGYTF.

J is TRBJ2-4 and V is TRBV4-2; D is unclear. The V gene lost 0 bases and the J gene lost 11 bases, with 17 bases spanning the gap. Germline V lookup: CDR1 LGHNA, CDR2 YNFKEQ. The CDR3 runs to 15 residues. This chain's CDR3 is CASSQDVGYSSFQYF. CDR3 nucleotide sequence: TGTGCCAGCAGCCAAGATGTTGGCTATTCTTCCTTTCAGTACTTC.

This clonotype was counted only a few times. The chain uses TRBV24-1 and TRBJ2-5, with TRBD1 identical over 9 bases. This CDR3 comprises 14 residues. J was trimmed by 2 bases and V by 5 bases; bases with no gene match: 2. Germline V CDR1 and CDR2: KGHDR, SFDVKD. The DNA for the CDR3 is TGTGCCACCAGTGCCGGGACAGGGCAAGAGACCCAGTACTTC. It specifies CATSAGTGQETQYF.

The V call is TRBV12-2, the J call TRBJ1-1. TRBV12-2 is listed as a pseudogene. The CDR3 is 8 residues long. The CDR3 loop is CASRFPFF. CDR3 nucleotide sequence: TGTGCAAGTCGCTTCCCTTTCTTT.

This clonotype came up a few times. The chain's CDR3 is CASSLSWGLSYEQYF. The CDR3 DNA is TGTGCCAGCAGTTTGAGTTGGGGCCTATCCTACGAGCAGTACTTC. The V call is TRBV12-3 or TRBV12-4, the J call TRBJ2-7, with a weak D call TRBD1 (5 bases). This CDR3 spans 15 amino acids. V dropped 3 bases and J dropped 1 base, with 13 bases sitting between them.

The rearrangement uses TRBV2 and TRBJ2-7; D possibly corresponds to TRBD2 (5 bases). V was pared by 1 base and J by 0 bases, with 13 bases between. Per the germline V gene, CDR1 is SNHLY and CDR2 is FYNNEI. The CDR3 extends over 16 amino acids. The chain's CDR3 is CASSEDGGGGSYEQYF. Written as DNA, the CDR3 is TGTGCCAGCAGTGAAGACGGAGGTGGTGGCTCCTACGAGCAGTACTTC. Full variable domain (outside the CDR3, taken from reference TRBV2 and TRBJ2-7): EPEVTQTPSHQVTQMGQEVILRCVPISNHLYFYWYRQILGQKVEFLVSFYNNEISEKSEIFDDQFSVERPDGSNFTLKIRSTKLEDSAMYFCASSEDGGGGSYEQYFGPGTRLTVT.

This clonotype was counted between two and nine times. The J gene is TRBJ2-1, the V gene TRBV11-2, with TRBD2 matching over 8 bases. Germline values: CDR1 SGHAT, CDR2 FQNNGV. Losses at the gene ends were 7 bases for V and 8 bases for J; bases not matched to a gene: 7. The CDR3 has 13 residues. The DNA for the CDR3 is TGTGCCAGCATCGGGGGGGCCGGGGATGAGCAGTTCTTC. Encoded protein: CASIGGAGDEQFF.

The genes are TRBV14 and TRBJ2-2, with TRBD2 as a possible D gene (6 bases). The ends were cut back, 4 bases at V and 5 bases at J, with 20 bases in the middle. This CDR3 is 17 amino acids long. CDR1 and CDR2 from the germline V gene are SGHDN and FVKESK. As DNA, the CDR3 is TGTGCCAGCAGCCGACCCGGGACTGGAGCTGGAACCGGGGAGCTGTTTTTT. As protein: CASSRPGTGAGTGELFF.

The V gene is TRBV18, the J gene TRBJ2-7; D perhaps matches TRBD1 (5 bases). Trimming removed 3 bases from V and 3 bases from J, with 9 bases in between. CDR1 is KGHSH and CDR2 is LQKENI in the germline V gene. The CDR3 extends over 13 amino acids. The CDR3 here is CASSPTEGYEQYV. The CDR3 bases are TGTGCCAGCTCACCGACAGAAGGCTACGAGCAGTACGTC.

In this sample, this clonotype turned up a few times. The genes are TRBV6-5 and TRBJ2-5; 13 nucleotides align to TRBD2. Per germline, CDR1 MNHEY and CDR2 SVGAGI. Losses at the gene ends were 5 bases for V and 5 bases for J; bases not matched to a gene: 8. This CDR3 is built from 16 residues. CDR3 loop: CASSLLAGGPSETQYF. CDR3 DNA: TGTGCCAGCAGTCTACTAGCGGGGGGGCCTTCCGAGACCCAGTACTTC.

This clonotype appeared a few times. V is TRBV7-9 and J is TRBJ2-5; D gene ambiguous. V lost 5 bases and J lost 4, with 8 bases in between. This CDR3 is 12 amino acids long. Germline assignment: CDR1 SEHNR and CDR2 FQNEAQ (reference sequence). CDR3 residues: CASSPTPETQYF. In nucleotides, the CDR3 is TGTGCCAGCAGCCCGACGCCAGAGACCCAGTACTTC.

The CDR3 sequence is CASRHREDTEAFF. The CDR3 DNA follows: TGTGCCAGCCGGCACAGGGAGGACACTGAAGCTTTCTTT. The chain couples TRBV6-4 to TRBJ1-1; D possibly corresponds to TRBD1 (6 bases). The V and J ends lost 8 bases and 3 bases respectively, with 13 bases between them. Per the germline V gene, CDR1 is MRHNA and CDR2 is SNTAGT. The CDR3 covers 13 residues.

The V gene is TRBV18, the J gene TRBJ2-7; D uncertain. The CDR3 covers 16 residues. Trimming removed 2 bases from V and 5 bases from J, with 19 bases in between. The germline V gene has CDR1 KGHSH and CDR2 LQKENI. This CDR3 reads CASSPSLQVVLNEQYV. The DNA of the CDR3 is TGTGCCAGCTCACCATCACTTCAGGTGGTTCTGAACGAGCAGTACGTC.

This clonotype was seen more than once but under ten times. The chain recombines TRBV4-2 with TRBJ2-3; tentatively, D is TRBD2 (5 bases). Germline assignment: CDR1 LGHNA and CDR2 YNFKEQ. V lost 0 bases and J lost 5, with 9 bases in between. The CDR3 contains 14 residues. CDR3 DNA: TGTGCCAGCAGCCAAGATCCCCGGGAAGATACGCAGTATTTT. Amino acid sequence: CASSQDPREDTQYF.

J is TRBJ1-2 and V is TRBV12-3 or TRBV12-4; no definite D call. V was pared by 5 bases and J by 0 bases, with 10 bases between. This CDR3 region has 14 residues. CDR3 amino acids: CASSQMYANYGYTF. The CDR3 bases are TGTGCCAGCAGTCAGATGTACGCTAACTATGGCTACACCTTC.

This clonotype was seen a few times. The genes are TRBV18 and TRBJ1-1; maybe TRBD1 (5 bases). The V end lost 4 bases, the J end lost 6 bases, and 18 bases lay between the germline ends. Germline-derived CDR1 and CDR2 are KGHSH and LQKENI. The CDR3 totals 15 residues. The CDR3 protein is CASSLNQGEDAEAFF. The CDR3 DNA reads as TGTGCCAGCTCACTCAACCAAGGGGAGGACGCTGAAGCTTTCTTT. The complete variable domain, with remaining parts taken from reference TRBV18 and TRBJ1-1, reads NAGVMQNPRHLVRRRGQEARLRCSPMKGHSHVYWYRQLPEEGLKFMVYLQKENIIDESGMPKERFSAEFPKEGPSILRIQQVVRGDSAAYFCASSLNQGEDAEAFFGQGTRLTVV.

This clonotype occurred a few times. The V gene is TRBV2, the J gene TRBJ1-4; D perhaps matches TRBD1 (5 bases). V lost 5 bases and J lost 3, with 10 bases in between. The CDR3 totals 14 residues. Germline values: CDR1 SNHLY, CDR2 FYNNEI. CDR3 nucleotide sequence: TGTGCCAGCAGTTCAGGGCAAGCTAATGAAAAACTGTTTTTT. Protein sequence: CASSSGQANEKLFF. Supplemented by reference TRBV2 and TRBJ1-4, the full variable domain reads EPEVTQTPSHQVTQMGQEVILRCVPISNHLYFYWYRQILGQKVEFLVSFYNNEISEKSEIFDDQFSVERPDGSNFTLKIRSTKLEDSAMYFCASSSGQANEKLFFGSGTQLSVL.

In this sample, this clonotype turned up a few times. The chain combines TRBV7-2 with TRBJ1-5, with no clear D. Germline assignment: CDR1 SGHTA and CDR2 FQGNSA. V lost 4 bases to trimming and J lost 1 base, with 14 bases between them. The CDR3 totals 16 residues. CDR3 sequence: CASSSRAALSNQPQHF. CDR3 nucleotide sequence: TGTGCCAGCAGCTCGAGGGCTGCTTTGAGCAATCAGCCCCAGCATTTT.

This clonotype was seen a few times. The V gene is TRBV5-6, the J gene TRBJ2-1; tentative D call: TRBD2 (5 bases). Deletions cut 0 bases from V and 0 bases from J, with 13 bases between. CDR1 and CDR2 (germline): SGHDT, YYEEEE. The CDR3 runs 17 residues. The CDR3 reads CASSLAGLASSYNEQFF. In nucleotides, the CDR3 is TGTGCCAGCAGCTTGGCCGGACTCGCGAGCTCCTACAATGAGCAGTTCTTC.

This clonotype was detected ten times or more. The CDR3 DNA sequence: TGTGCCAGCAGCCCAGGGGTGGCTACCGGGGAGCTGTTTTTT. Residues: CASSPGVATGELFF. The chain links TRBV5-4 to TRBJ2-2; maybe TRBD1 (6 bases). The CDR3 runs to 14 residues. V lost 4 bases, J lost 5 bases, and 12 bases lay in between. Per the germline V gene, CDR1 is SGHNT and CDR2 is YYREEE (reference sequence).

There are a few counts of this clonotype. The V gene is TRBV20-1, the J gene TRBJ2-2, with D uncertain. CDR1 is DFQATT and CDR2 is SNEGSKA in the germline V gene (reference sequence). CDR3 size: 13 residues. V lost 3 bases and J 4 bases, leaving 9 bases between the germline ends. CDR3 residues: CSARHGITGELFF. Written as DNA, the CDR3 is TGCAGTGCTAGGCATGGGATCACCGGGGAGCTGTTTTTT.